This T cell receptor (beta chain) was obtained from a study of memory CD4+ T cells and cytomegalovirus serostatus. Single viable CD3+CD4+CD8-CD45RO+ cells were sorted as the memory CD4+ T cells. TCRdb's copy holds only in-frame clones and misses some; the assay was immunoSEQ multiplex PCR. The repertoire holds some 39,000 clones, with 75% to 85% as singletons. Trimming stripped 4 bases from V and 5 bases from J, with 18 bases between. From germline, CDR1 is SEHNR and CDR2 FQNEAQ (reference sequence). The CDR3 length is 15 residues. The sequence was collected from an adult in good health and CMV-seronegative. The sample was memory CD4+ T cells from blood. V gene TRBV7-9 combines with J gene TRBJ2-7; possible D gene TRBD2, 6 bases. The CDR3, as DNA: TGTGCCAGCAGCTCGCACACCGGGACTCTCCACGAGCAGTACTTC. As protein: CASSSHTGTLHEQYF. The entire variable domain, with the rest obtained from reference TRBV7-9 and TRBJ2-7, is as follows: DTGVSQNPRHKITKRGQNVTFRCDPISEHNRLYWYRQTLGQGPEFLTYFQNEAQLEKSRLLSDRFSAERPKGSFSTLEIQRTEQGDSAMYLCASSSHTGTLHEQYFGPGTRLTVT.